The next 16 T cell receptor beta chains were all read from a single sample in a study of regulatory T cells in long-lasting Graves disease. For TCR beta, libraries came from iRepertoire HTBI primers and Arm-PCR of CDR3 regions. MiXCR, applied by TCRdb to the multiplex PCR reads, yields one record per CDR3 protein. The table lists some 430,000 distinct CDR3 sequences, 20% to 25% of them singletons. Time point reported: persistent/refractory GD, antithyroid drugs over 5 years with positive TRAb. Construction of the TCR library relied on RNA isolated from PBMCs. The sequences come from peripheral blood mononuclear cells (PBMCs), collected when the disease was refractory, from a patient treated with antithyroid drugs. Every receptor here comes from a female donor with Graves disease.

As concerns this clonotype: A much more abundant neighbour one base away suggests this may be a read error. V and J are TRBV12-3 or TRBV12-4 and TRBJ1-5; no clear D. CDR3 size: 14 residues. The V gene lost 5 bases and the J gene lost 6 bases, with 14 bases spanning the gap. The CDR3 coding sequence is TGTGCCAGCAGTCCCAACACGGTTGGTCAGCCCCAGCATTTT. The encoded protein is CASSPNTVGQPQHF.

The chain recombines TRBV24-1 with TRBJ2-2; 8 positions match TRBD2. Germline CDR1 KGHDR, CDR2 SFDVKD. There are 14 residues in the CDR3. V lost 10 bases, J lost 4 bases, and 7 bases stayed unmatched. CDR3 loop: CATASSGSTGELFF. DNA of the CDR3: TGTGCCACAGCCTCGAGCGGGAGCACCGGGGAGCTGTTTTTT.

This clonotype was picked up many times. The chain couples TRBV6-1 to TRBJ1-5; D is ambiguous. Germline assignment: CDR1 MNHNS and CDR2 SASEGT. Trimming cost V 9 bases and J 7 bases, with 16 bases left between them. The CDR3 totals 13 residues. The CDR3 spells CASMDVLGQPQHF. The CDR3 coding sequence is TGTGCCAGTATGGACGTGTTGGGGCAGCCCCAGCATTTT.

This clonotype was observed many times. The V call is TRBV28, the J call TRBJ2-7, with TRBD2 as a possible D gene (6 bases). This CDR3 has 16 amino acids. CDR1 MDHEN and CDR2 SYDVKM come from the germline V gene. V was trimmed by 4 bases and J by 4 bases, leaving 20 bases between them. CDR3 nucleotides: TGTGCCAGCAGTTCCCTCGGGGGTAGGGGACGGTACGAGCAGTACTTC. Protein sequence: CASSSLGGRGRYEQYF.

This chain joins TRBV6-1 and TRBJ1-6; D is unresolved. There are 13 residues in the CDR3. The germline V gene has CDR1 MNHNS and CDR2 SASEGT. V shed 6 bases and J shed 8 bases, with 11 bases lying between them. The CDR3 DNA follows: TGTGCCAGCAGGACCTGGACGGATTCACCCCTCCACTTT. Amino acids: CASRTWTDSPLHF.

The chain has TRBV7-9 and TRBJ1-5; D remains ambiguous. This CDR3 region has 13 residues. CDR1 and CDR2 (germline): SEHNR, FQNEAQ (reference sequence). Trimming stripped 1 base from V and 9 bases from J, with 10 bases between. CDR3 sequence reads: CASSLGPPWPQHF. The CDR3 nucleotides read TGTGCCAGCAGCTTAGGGCCGCCTTGGCCCCAGCATTTT. Based on the CDR3 plus reference TRBV7-9 and TRBJ1-5, the full variable domain is DTGVSQNPRHKITKRGQNVTFRCDPISEHNRLYWYRQTLGQGPEFLTYFQNEAQLEKSRLLSDRFSAERPKGSFSTLEIQRTEQGDSAMYLCASSLGPPWPQHFGDGTRLSIL.

Ten or more counts support this clonotype. J is TRBJ1-1 and V is TRBV20-1, with D hard to call. CDR3 size: 13 residues. CDR1 and CDR2 from the germline V gene are DFQATT and SNEGSKA (reference sequence). The V end lost 2 bases, the J end lost 3 bases, and 10 bases lay between the germline ends. The chain's CDR3 is CSARIQADTEAFF. The CDR3 coding sequence is TGCAGTGCTAGAATCCAGGCCGACACTGAAGCTTTCTTT.

As to this clonotype: The junction shows a germline mismatch at one end, possibly a read error. The V gene is TRBV30, the J gene TRBJ2-2; perhaps TRBD2 as D (5 bases). This CDR3 has 13 residues. From germline, CDR1 is GTSNPN and CDR2 SVGIG (reference sequence). CDR3 in DNA: TGTGCATGGACTCTCGCGAACACCGGGGAGCTGTTTTTT. It codes for CAWTLANTGELFF.

This clonotype was seen many times. The chain couples TRBV30 to TRBJ1-4; the D is unclear. This CDR3 contains 13 residues. Per the germline V gene, CDR1 is GTSNPN and CDR2 is SVGIG (reference sequence). The V end was cut by 4 bases, the J end by 8 bases, with 14 bases between. CDR3 sequence: CAWTLPGIEKLFF. Here the CDR3 DNA reads TGTGCCTGGACCCTCCCGGGGATCGAAAAACTGTTTTTT.

The CDR3, as DNA: TGTGCCAGCTCACCGGGACAGGAGCCCTATAATTCACCCCTCCACTTT. It yields the protein CASSPGQEPYNSPLHF. The chain uses TRBV18 and TRBJ1-6; TRBD1 agrees at 8 bases. This CDR3 region has 16 residues. Germline values: CDR1 KGHSH, CDR2 LQKENI. V dropped 3 bases and J dropped 2; count of bases not matched to a gene: 3. The full variable domain, its missing parts supplied by reference TRBV18 and TRBJ1-6, is NAGVMQNPRHLVRRRGQEARLRCSPMKGHSHVYWYRQLPEEGLKFMVYLQKENIIDESGMPKERFSAEFPKEGPSILRIQQVVRGDSAAYFCASSPGQEPYNSPLHFGNGTRLTVT.

This clonotype came up a few times. The CDR3 protein is CASRQGEDPAGYTF. In DNA, the CDR3 is TGTGCCAGCAGACAGGGAGAGGACCCGGCTGGCTACACCTTC. This sequence joins TRBV7-9 and TRBJ1-2, with a weak D call TRBD1 (6 bases). Germline CDR1 and CDR2: SEHNR and FQNEAQ (reference sequence). Trimming removed 6 bases from V and 7 bases from J, with 18 bases in between. The CDR3 has 14 residues.

Details on this clonotype: Being one base from a much bigger clone, this may be a read error. The V call is TRBV6-5, the J call TRBJ2-7; D may be TRBD2 (6 bases). There are 17 residues in the CDR3. CDR1 and CDR2 (germline): MNHEY, SVGAGI. CDR3 sequence (DNA): TGTGCCGGCAGTTACTCGACTAACCCGGGACTTAAGTACGAGCAGTACTTC. Its translation: CAGSYSTNPGLKYEQYF.

This clonotype was counted ten times or more. V and J are TRBV6-2 or TRBV6-3 and TRBJ1-2; D unresolved. CDR1 and CDR2 (germline): MNHEY, SVGEGT. V lost 4 bases and J 6 bases, leaving 6 bases between the germline ends. This CDR3 is 11 amino acids long. CDR3 DNA: TGTGCCAGCAGTTTTGGGGATGGCTACACCTTC. Its translation: CASSFGDGYTF.

The J gene is TRBJ2-7, the V gene TRBV5-1, with 7 bases fitting TRBD2. J was trimmed by 0 bases and V by 2 bases; bases with no gene match: 5. The CDR3 sequence is 15 residues long. The germline CDR1 and CDR2 sequences are SGHRS and YFSETQ. The CDR3 sequence: CASSLKWEGSYEQYF. As DNA, the CDR3 is TGCGCCAGCAGCTTAAAGTGGGAGGGCTCCTACGAGCAGTACTTC.

This clonotype was recorded at least ten times. This rearrangement joins TRBV6-1 to TRBJ2-7, with D possibly being TRBD1 or TRBD2 (5 bases each). Germline CDR1 reads MNHNS; CDR2 reads SASEGT. V lost 6 bases and J lost 6, with 24 bases in between. There are 16 residues in the CDR3. CDR3 amino acids: CASSVLDVSGQGEQYF. The CDR3 bases are TGTGCCAGCAGCGTTTTAGACGTGTCGGGGCAAGGCGAGCAGTACTTC.

This clonotype has just one count. V usage is TRBV11-2 and J usage is TRBJ1-5; 8 bases agree with TRBD1. The CDR3 sequence is 13 residues long. The trim removed 8 bases at V and 5 bases at J, leaving 5 bases unmatched. Germline V gene sequence: CDR1 SGHAT, CDR2 FQNNGV. The CDR3 sequence: CASATQGDQPQHF. The DNA of the CDR3 is TGTGCCAGCGCTACACAGGGGGATCAGCCCCAGCATTTT.